This T cell receptor (beta chain) was identified during a study of Ad26.COV2.S vaccination and SARS-CoV-2 variants. Only in-frame clones appear in the TCRdb table, and some are missing; sequencing was by immunoSEQ multiplex PCR. The sample comprises roughly 460,000 clones, nearly 90% of which are singletons, and about 1.5% rests with the top ten. CDR1 is LNHDA, CDR2 SQIVND, per germline (reference sequence). The CDR3 sequence is 16 residues long. Trimming took 2 bases from V and 3 from J, leaving 14 bases between them. The treatment is: some 20 received Ad26.COV2.S at low or high dose, single or two shots; about 5 received placebo; per-sample allocation not given. All samples were drawn on day 63, counting from the first vaccine or placebo injection.

Material: peripheral blood, obtained in a trial of Ad26.COV2.S vaccine versus placebo. The genes are TRBV19 and TRBJ2-1; perhaps D is TRBD1 or TRBD2 (6 bases each). The receptor was isolated from a person aged 18 to 65 who received the Ad26.COV2.S COVID-19 vaccine or a placebo. CDR3 nucleotides: TGTGCCAGTAGTATAACGGGGGCGGCGGGCTACAATGAGCAGTTCTTC. Residues: CASSITGAAGYNEQFF.